Here is one T cell receptor beta chain with its context. The record originates from a study of blood T cell repertoires in COVID-19. About the research overall: Acute and convalescent COVID-19 samples came from the United States, Italy and Spain. T cells, B-cell-depleted T cells, or PBMCs provided the cDNA or gDNA that served as material.

Under the authors' procedure: Scientists estimated how many nucleated cells there were by amplifying reference gene primers. Method: immunoSEQ multiplex PCR; TCRdb's copy keeps in-frame clones and lacks some. The D gene and trimming were derived from the DNA, and the V and J assignments and clone size from that table. The data show about 110,000 clones, about 79% seen once. The receptor was isolated from a woman over 75 with active or convalescent COVID-19. The sample comprised peripheral blood.

CDR3 DNA sequence: TGTGCCAGTAGTATGGTGGGACTAGCGGGAGGGCTGTCCTACAATGAGCAGTTCTTC. Its protein is CASSMVGLAGGLSYNEQFF. The chain joins TRBV19 to TRBJ2-1; TRBD2 matches at 16 bases. This CDR3 is 19 amino acids long. Germline loops: CDR1 LNHDA, CDR2 SQIVND (reference sequence). With 3 bases clipped from V and 1 base from J, the junction kept 6 bases outside the gene matches.